These 3 T cell receptor beta chains came from one sample sequenced in a study of control samples from healthy donors and cancer patients. Some clones are missing from TCRdb's copy, which holds only in-frame ones; the method was immunoSEQ multiplex PCR. Of some 210,000 clones detected, 91% appear once; the ten largest clones hold approximately 1.8%. Sequencing input: blood. The receptor set was obtained from a man between 25 and 39 years old in good health.

This clone was detected a few times. This CDR3 reads CAWRMPGGREEKLFF. CDR3 nucleotides: TGTGCCTGGAGGATGCCTGGCGGGCGTGAGGAAAAACTGTTTTTT. This rearrangement joins TRBV30 to TRBJ1-4; D unclear. This CDR3 region has 15 residues. V was cut by 3 bases and J by 8 bases, with 19 bases left in between. Per germline, CDR1 GTSNPN and CDR2 SVGIG (reference sequence). Full variable domain (missing parts from reference TRBV30 and TRBJ1-4): SQTIHQWPATLVQPVGSPLSLECTVEGTSNPNLYWYRQAAGRGLQLLFYSVGIGQISSEVPQNLSASRPQDRQFILSSKKLLLSDSGFYLCAWRMPGGREEKLFFGSGTQLSVL.

This clone was recorded once. The chain uses TRBV19 and TRBJ1-1; D ambiguous. There are 14 residues in the CDR3. V was trimmed by 2 bases and J by 5 bases, leaving 12 bases between them. CDR1 is LNHDA, CDR2 SQIVND, per germline (reference sequence). The CDR3 DNA sequence: TGTGCCAGTAGTATATTGCCGTCCACGACTGAAGCTTTCTTT. Translation gives CASSILPSTTEAFF.

This chain links TRBV29-1 with TRBJ2-6; D remains unclear. The CDR3 extends over 14 amino acids. Trimming shortened V by 7 bases and J by 0 bases, and 10 bases separated the two germline ends. Germline CDR1 and CDR2: SQVTM and ANQGSEA. CDR3 residues: CSALQHSGANVLTF. The CDR3 DNA is TGCAGCGCCTTACAGCACTCTGGGGCCAACGTCCTGACTTTC.